This T cell receptor beta chain was identified in a study of vaccination effects on CD4 cells after COVID-19. The assay was immunoSEQ multiplex PCR, and TCRdb's table has in-frame clones only and misses some. The sample has 55,000 to 70,000 clones, approximately 76% seen once. Of note for this clone: Its matching antigen is unknown.

Sequencing followed a ViraFEST assay step that expanded antigen-specific CD4+ T cells with viral peptide pools. Isolation of CD4+ T cells took place after approximately 10 days of culture. Participants were given two doses of BNT162b2 or mRNA-1273 vaccine. Culturing of a few million PBMC per well took place with around 9.6 IU/ml IL-2 and about 9.3 ug/ml peptides. CDR3 size: 16 residues. In germline, CDR1 is LNHDA, CDR2 SQIVND (reference sequence). V was clipped by 6 bases and J by 3 bases, with 20 bases between them. Broader study findings: Whether induced by infection or by vaccine, clones showed marked clonal contraction late after vaccination.

Sequenced here: CD4+ T cells from PBMCs cultured with HCoV-OC43 spike peptides, sampled after COVID-19 vaccination. This sample's subset: HCoV-OC43 spike overlapping peptide pool stimulation. The sequence was obtained from a human donor who received a COVID-19 vaccine. The V gene is TRBV19, the J gene TRBJ2-5; the D call may be TRBD1 or TRBD2 (7 bases each). The CDR3 is CASSRSWGGGEETQYF. The CDR3 DNA sequence: TGTGCCAGTAGCCGTTCCTGGGGAGGGGGCGAAGAGACCCAGTACTTC.